The clone carrying this TCR beta chain was recorded at least ten times. Its antigen is not known. This CDR3 has 14 amino acids. V lost 1 base to trimming and J lost 8 bases, with 13 bases between them. Germline V lookup: CDR1 SGHTA, CDR2 FQGNSA. This entry comes from a study of T cell repertoires in cytomegalovirus infection. TCRdb called the reads again in MiXCR, with one record for every CDR3 protein. The sample shows 450,000 to 650,000 distinct CDR3 sequences, 40% of them seen only once. This TCR derives from a human donor in good health (CMV status not recorded). Some clones in this sample may be carry-over from other donors' samples. The chain joins TRBV7-2 to TRBJ2-3; D gene uncertain. The sequencing here drew on cultured PBMCs, taken from culture after CMV antigen stimulation. The CDR3 DNA reads as TGTGCCAGCAGCTTAGAGGGTAGGGTCGGTACGCAGTATTTT. Translating it yields CASSLEGRVGTQYF.